One T cell receptor beta chain is described in this entry. This sample was included in a study of tumor and adjacent non-tumor tissue in lung cancer. TCRbeta libraries were built with three rounds of nested PCR, modified from ARM-PCR. TCRdb re-derived calls from the multiplex PCR reads in MiXCR, one entry per CDR3 protein. In the table there are around 80,000 distinct CDR3 sequences, around 80% of which are singletons. The template was RNA from unsorted bulk tissue. This non-tumor lung sample came from over 3 cm beyond the tumor edge. Material: distant non-tumor lung tissue. The receptor was isolated from a man aged 55 to 69 with non-small cell lung cancer.

CDR3 sequence reads: CASSYPLTSVSSYNEQFF. The CDR3 nucleotides are TGTGCCAGCAGTTACCCCCTCACTAGCGTGAGCTCCTACAATGAGCAGTTCTTC. The V gene is TRBV6-6, the J gene TRBJ2-1, with 7 nucleotides matching TRBD2. V was clipped by 2 bases and J by 0 bases; unmatched bases: 10. This CDR3 is built from 18 residues. Germline V gene data show CDR1 as MNHNY and CDR2 as SVGAGI (reference sequence).